Each of the 21 T cell receptor beta chains below was sequenced from the same sample in a study of vaccination and CD4 T cells after COVID-19. The treatment is: roughly ten-day PBMC culture with coronavirus spike peptide pools or control peptides (ViraFEST assay). Their antigens remain unidentified. CD4+ T cells that had been cultured provided DNA sequenced with the Oncomine TCR Beta short-read assay. MiXCR was run by TCRdb on the PCR reads, yielding one entry per CDR3 protein. The sample comprises roughly 8,600 distinct CDR3 sequences, around 72% of which are singletons, and roughly a third rests with the top ten. The sample taken for sequencing was CD4+ T cells from blood, cultured in vitro. These receptors all stem from a human donor who had recovered from COVID-19.

This chain links TRBV19 with TRBJ1-5; the match to TRBD1 covers 12 bases. The CDR3 extends over 17 amino acids. Germline V lookup: CDR1 LNHDA, CDR2 SQIVND (reference sequence). J lost 0 bases, V lost 5 bases, and 5 bases had no gene match. Written as DNA, the CDR3 is TGTGCCAGTAGTCCGGGACAGGGGGCACATAGCAATCAGCCCCAGCATTTT. It is translated as CASSPGQGAHSNQPQHF.

This clonotype was seen more than once but under ten times. V and J are TRBV20-1 and TRBJ2-5; TRBD1 is a possible D gene (6 bases). Trimming took 3 bases from V and 5 from J, leaving 22 bases between them. This CDR3 is built from 16 residues. Per germline, CDR1 DFQATT and CDR2 SNEGSKA (reference sequence). The DNA for the CDR3 is TGCAGTGCTAGGTACGGACCGGGACACGATTTGGAGACCCAGTACTTC. This translates into CSARYGPGHDLETQYF.

This clonotype was seen a handful of times. The chain is built from TRBV6-5 and TRBJ1-1; D not resolved. V shed 0 bases and J shed 1 base, with 9 bases lying between them. The CDR3 is made up of 15 amino acids. Germline CDR1 and CDR2: MNHEY and SVGAGI. CDR3 loop: CASSYSTEANTEAFF. CDR3 nucleotide sequence: TGTGCCAGCAGTTACTCGACTGAGGCGAACACTGAAGCTTTCTTT.

The chain links TRBV6-1 to TRBJ1-6; D call uncertain. Germline V gene lookup returns CDR1 MNHNS and CDR2 SASEGT. Trimming shortened V by 6 bases and J by 5 bases, and 8 bases separated the two germline ends. The CDR3 loop spans 13 amino acids. This CDR3 is CASSQVDNSPLHF. The CDR3 coding sequence is TGTGCCAGCAGCCAGGTCGATAATTCACCCCTCCACTTT.

V gene TRBV27 combines with J gene TRBJ2-3; tentative D call: TRBD2 (6 bases). Trimming took off 6 bases at V and 5 bases at J, with 30 bases between the two ends. This CDR3 is 19 amino acids long. Germline-derived CDR1 and CDR2 are MNHEY and SMNVEV (reference sequence). CDR3 protein: CASSPTAQWGLPSGDTQYF. The CDR3 DNA reads TGTGCCAGCAGCCCTACCGCCCAGTGGGGACTTCCCTCGGGAGATACGCAGTATTTT.

The V call is TRBV6-1, the J call TRBJ1-1, with D maybe TRBD1 (6 bases). CDR1 and CDR2 (germline): MNHNS, SASEGT. The CDR3 is 11 residues long. Trimming cost V 7 bases and J 9 bases, with 12 bases left between them. Here the CDR3 reads CASTAGTKAFF. The CDR3 region has the DNA TGTGCCAGCACCGCCGGGACAAAAGCTTTCTTT.

The chain combines TRBV20-1 with TRBJ1-5; D is unclear. Trimming cost V 0 bases and J 5 bases, with 11 bases left between them. Germline-derived CDR1 and CDR2 are DFQATT and SNEGSKA (reference sequence). The CDR3 sequence is 14 residues long. DNA for the CDR3: TGCAGTGCTAGAGATTTAGGCAGCTATCAGCCCCAGCATTTT. Amino acid sequence: CSARDLGSYQPQHF.

The chain carries TRBV29-1 and TRBJ2-7; 11 positions match TRBD2. V lost 3 bases to trimming and J lost 3 bases; unmatched junction nucleotides: 1. The V gene's germline CDR1 is SQVTM and CDR2 ANQGSEA. The CDR3 runs to 13 residues. The CDR3 DNA follows: TGCAGCGTTGACGGGACTAGCGGCTACGAGCAGTACTTC. Encoded protein: CSVDGTSGYEQYF.

The gene calls are TRBV10-1 and TRBJ1-1, with D hard to call. CDR1 WNHNN and CDR2 SYGVQD come from the germline V gene (reference sequence). Trimming took 5 bases from V and 6 from J, leaving 10 bases between them. The CDR3 runs 12 residues. The CDR3 here is CASSYRGSEAFF. The CDR3 DNA reads as TGCGCCAGCAGTTACCGGGGATCTGAAGCTTTCTTT.

The chain uses TRBV12-3 or TRBV12-4 and TRBJ2-1; D call uncertain. The length of the CDR3 is 11 residues. The V and J ends lost 6 bases and 7 bases respectively, with 7 bases between them. The CDR3 sequence is CASRAMNEQFF. For the CDR3, the DNA is TGTGCCAGCAGGGCCATGAATGAGCAGTTCTTC.

The rearrangement uses TRBV6-5 and TRBJ2-1; 11 nucleotides agree with TRBD1. The CDR3 consists of 14 residues. Germline V gene sequence: CDR1 MNHEY, CDR2 SVGAGI. V shed 2 bases and J 8 bases; nucleotides not matched to a gene: 2. The CDR3 protein is CASSYRDRGYEQFF. The CDR3 nucleotides read TGTGCCAGCAGTTACCGGGACAGGGGGTATGAGCAGTTCTTC.

The chain uses TRBV7-2 and TRBJ2-4, with D possibly TRBD2 on 6 matching bases. The CDR3 length is 14 residues. Trimming stripped 7 bases from V and 7 bases from J, with 17 bases between. The germline V gene encodes CDR1 SGHTA and CDR2 FQGNSA. The CDR3 sequence is CASTPNGGANIQYF. For the CDR3, the DNA is TGTGCCAGCACCCCGAACGGCGGGGCTAACATTCAGTACTTC.

This clonotype occurred a few times. The chain uses TRBV20-1 and TRBJ2-4; a weak D match, TRBD2 (6 bases). CDR1 and CDR2 (germline): DFQATT, SNEGSKA (reference sequence). The CDR3 has 11 residues. Trimming pared 6 bases from V and 9 bases from J, leaving 12 bases between. Here the CDR3 DNA reads TGCAGTGCGGGGGACTTGGGCATTCAGTACTTC. Amino acid sequence: CSAGDLGIQYF.

The CDR3 loop is CASSSPGQGVESFF. The CDR3 DNA reads as TGCGCCAGCAGCTCGCCTGGACAGGGGGTGGAATCTTTCTTT. The chain links TRBV4-1 to TRBJ1-1; 10 nucleotides match TRBD1. The germline V gene encodes CDR1 MGHRA and CDR2 YSYEKL. The CDR3 loop spans 14 amino acids. The J segment lost 12 bases and the V segment lost 5 bases, leaving 12 bases of the junction unmatched.

The rearrangement links TRBV7-8 to TRBJ2-1; maybe TRBD1 (6 bases). Germline lookup yields CDR1 SGHVS and CDR2 FQNEAQ. This CDR3 comprises 15 residues. V shed 6 bases and J shed 0 bases, with 12 bases lying between them. This chain's CDR3 is CASSFDRSSYNEQFF. The DNA for the CDR3 is TGTGCCAGCAGTTTTGACAGGAGCTCCTACAATGAGCAGTTCTTC.

This clonotype is deemed medium-sized. This sequence joins TRBV30 and TRBJ1-2; D ambiguous. Germline CDR1 GTSNPN, CDR2 SVGIG (reference sequence). The CDR3 is made up of 11 amino acids. V lost 7 bases, J lost 3 bases, and 9 bases lay in between. The CDR3 is CAYHGHYGYTF. The CDR3 nucleotides are TGTGCCTACCACGGCCACTATGGCTACACCTTC. Full variable domain (rest looked up from reference TRBV30 and TRBJ1-2): SQTIHQWPATLVQPVGSPLSLECTVEGTSNPNLYWYRQAAGRGLQLLFYSVGIGQISSEVPQNLSASRPQDRQFILSSKKLLLSDSGFYLCAYHGHYGYTFGSGTRLTVV.

V is TRBV20-1 and J is TRBJ1-2; D may be TRBD1 (5 bases). Germline V CDR1 and CDR2: DFQATT, SNEGSKA (reference sequence). Trimming pared 5 bases from V and 3 bases from J, leaving 16 bases between. CDR3 length: 14 amino acids. In DNA form, the CDR3 reads TGCAGTGCTTCCCCCAGGGCTTGGGACTATGGCTACACCTTC. It specifies CSASPRAWDYGYTF.

The chain links TRBV14 to TRBJ1-6; D unclear. This CDR3 has 15 amino acids. Per the germline V gene, CDR1 is SGHDN and CDR2 is FVKESK. Trimming shortened V by 3 bases and J by 9 bases, and 15 bases separated the two germline ends. The CDR3 region is CASSHRGEWGSPLHF. The DNA for the CDR3 is TGTGCCAGCAGCCATCGCGGGGAGTGGGGTTCACCCCTCCACTTT.

The rearrangement uses TRBV5-1 and TRBJ1-1; possible D gene TRBD1, 5 bases. V was cut by 2 bases and J by 0 bases, with 20 bases left in between. Germline values: CDR1 SGHRS, CDR2 YFSETQ. The CDR3 is made up of 18 amino acids. The CDR3 is CASSLKRAGGAMNTEAFF. The CDR3 coding sequence is TGCGCCAGCAGCTTAAAAAGGGCCGGTGGGGCGATGAACACTGAAGCTTTCTTT.

The chain uses TRBV29-1 and TRBJ2-7, with D possibly TRBD1 on 5 matching bases. The CDR3 is 15 residues long. V was clipped by 7 bases and J by 6 bases, with 25 bases between them. The germline V gene encodes CDR1 SQVTM and CDR2 ANQGSEA. The CDR3 region is CSADLTVPRGVEQYF. The CDR3 DNA sequence: TGCAGCGCAGACTTGACAGTTCCCCGAGGAGTCGAGCAGTACTTC.

A few counts support this clonotype. This chain uses TRBV6-2 or TRBV6-3 with TRBJ1-5; D is unresolved. Looked up from germline, CDR1 is MNHEY and CDR2 is SVGEGT. Trimming took 5 bases from V and 5 from J, leaving 13 bases between them. The CDR3 loop spans 14 amino acids. The CDR3 region has the DNA TGTGCCAGCAGTCCCTTGACGGGGTATCAGCCCCAGCATTTT. Its protein is CASSPLTGYQPQHF.